This T cell receptor (beta chain) was observed in a study of naive and memory T cell subsets. Findings and limits, study-wide: Activation and differentiation may alter RNA-based TCR counts. In CD4 and CD8 cells, diversity dropped from naive through EMRA. Possibly reflecting memory cells re-expressing CD45RA, a few larger clonotypes occurred in naive repertoires, especially CD8.

Overnight CMV lysate stimulation of fresh PBMCs defined donor CMV status by CD4+ IFNgamma. The table lists this clonotype with a few counts. Its antigen is not identified. Germline V lookup: CDR1 SNHLY, CDR2 FYNNEI. The V end was cut by 3 bases, the J end by 4 bases, with 4 bases between. This CDR3 spans 13 amino acids. The beta constant-region primer was an equimolar mix of two oligonucleotides covering TRBC1 and TRBC2. TCRdb reprocessed the UMI-ligation and nested PCR reads with MiXCR, giving one entry per CDR3 protein. The sample holds approximately 140,000 distinct CDR3 sequences, about 18% seen once.

This receptor was taken from a human donor in good health. The specimen sequenced was naive CD4+ T cells from blood. The gene calls are TRBV2 and TRBJ1-6; D not resolved. The CDR3 sequence: CASSETYNSPLHF. CDR3 DNA sequence: TGTGCCAGCAGTGAGACTTATAATTCACCCCTCCACTTT. The full variable domain, rest sourced from reference TRBV2 and TRBJ1-6, is EPEVTQTPSHQVTQMGQEVILRCVPISNHLYFYWYRQILGQKVEFLVSFYNNEISEKSEIFDDQFSVERPDGSNFTLKIRSTKLEDSAMYFCASSETYNSPLHFGNGTRLTVT.